This T cell receptor beta chain was captured by sequencing in a study of blood T cell repertoires in COVID-19. The wider study: T cells, B-cell-depleted T cells, or PBMCs supplied cDNA or gDNA.

Sequencing used immunoSEQ multiplex PCR; TCRdb keeps in-frame clones, though not all of them. Altogether around 130,000 clones are present, around 82% being singletons, with the ten largest covering 8%. CDR3 length equals 15 residues. Germline assignment: CDR1 LGHDT and CDR2 YNNKEL (reference sequence). Trimming took 0 bases from V and 3 from J, leaving 11 bases between them. This receptor was identified in a human donor in a cohort sampled during active COVID-19. The genes are TRBV3-1 (or the pseudogene TRBV3-2) and TRBJ2-5, with D unresolved. The sample comprised peripheral blood. The CDR3 DNA sequence: TGTGCCAGCAGCCAAGACGCCAGGTCGGAAGAGACCCAGTACTTC. The encoded protein is CASSQDARSEETQYF.